This T cell receptor beta chain was retrieved from a study of regulatory dendritic cells for organ transplantation. Across the study: Regulatory dendritic cells came from monocytes given vitamin D3 and IL-10.

Sorted subsets were CFSE-labeled and cultured approximately 5 days with allogeneic dendritic cells. Study-wide findings and caveats: Resting memory CD8+ T cells held the most alloreactive clonotypes.

The table came from immunoSEQ multiplex PCR; TCRdb's copy has only in-frame clones and leaves some out. The table includes more than 10,000 clones, roughly three quarters detected once. This clone was detected a few times. As yet, its antigen is unknown. The CDR3 contains 13 residues. Germline values: CDR1 SGDLS, CDR2 YYNGEE. V was cut by 0 bases and J by 2 bases, with 5 bases left in between. The origin of this receptor is a human donor in good health. This chain links TRBV9 with TRBJ1-1; no firm D call. The sequenced sample was naive CD8+ T cells from blood cultured with regulatory dendritic cells. Stated subset: CD45RA+ naive T cells. The chain's CDR3 is CASSVVSNTEAFF. In nucleotides, the CDR3 is TGTGCCAGCAGCGTAGTGTCAAACACTGAAGCTTTCTTT.